This T cell receptor beta chain was recovered during a study of blood T cell repertoires in COVID-19. The data were produced by immunoSEQ multiplex PCR, yet TCRdb's version contains in-frame clones alone and is incomplete. Here the sample spans about 300,000 clones, approximately 90% being singletons. Per the germline V gene, CDR1 is LNHDA and CDR2 is SQIVND (reference sequence). V was pared by 9 bases and J by 3 bases, with 8 bases between. The CDR3 runs to 11 residues. Specimen: peripheral blood. V gene TRBV19 combines with J gene TRBJ1-1; D remains unclear. This clonotype originated in a woman in her 30s who had recovered from COVID-19. CDR3: CASRGYTEAFF. Written as DNA, the CDR3 is TGTGCCAGCCGAGGCTACACTGAAGCTTTCTTT.